These T cell receptor beta chains were read from a single sample in a study of cytomegalovirus exposure and HLA in healthy donors. Only in-frame clones appear in the TCRdb table, and some are missing; sequencing was by immunoSEQ multiplex PCR. In the table there are about 130,000 clones, roughly 79% of which are singletons. Sequenced sample: PBMCs. These receptors all come from a woman aged 40 to 55 in good health and CMV-seronegative. Each CDR3 is given with its conserved first and last residue.

13	TRBV2	TRBJ1-1	CASTTDANTEAFF
19	TRBV2	TRBJ2-7	CASSPGQGDFSGATYEQYF
13	TRBV29-1	TRBJ1-1	CSGGQVLNTEAFF
16	TRBV9	TRBJ2-2	CASSVYGGTDTGELFF
13	TRBV11-3	TRBJ1-3	CASSPFPGNTIYF
15	TRBV5-1	TRBJ2-1	CASSPGTGGWNEQFF
14	TRBV15	TRBJ1-1	CATSGDRGNTEAFF
14	TRBV6-5	TRBJ2-2	CASSYSREGGELFF
14	TRBV7-2	TRBJ1-1	CASSLETGDTEAFF
14	TRBV6-6	TRBJ1-2	CASSYSGQGYGYTF
16	TRBV19	TRBJ2-4	CASSIGPAGVGNSQYF
19	TRBV11-3	TRBJ1-5	CASSFETPHGVDGNQPQHF
16	TRBV5-1	TRBJ2-1	CASSLAANSPYNEQFF
14	TRBV6-1	TRBJ2-7	CASTPDRSSYEQYF
15	TRBV7-2	TRBJ2-5	CASSRRRDTQETQYF
14	TRBV6-4	TRBJ2-7	CAGWPGQGPYEQYF
14	TRBV19	TRBJ1-4	CASSIGTGFEKLFF
17	TRBV10-3	TRBJ1-5	CAISESQGRGSNQPQHF
14	TRBV29-1	TRBJ2-7	CSVEGASGRNEQYF
16	TRBV7-9	TRBJ2-7	CSSSLGWGRSSYEQYF
18	TRBV11-2	TRBJ2-6	CASSLAGTGNSGANVLTF
16	TRBV6-4	TRBJ2-3	CASSDSTSGSTDTQYF
15	TRBV19	TRBJ2-7	CASSIASGLSYEQYF
12	TRBV28	TRBJ1-1	CASSPFLAEAFF
14	TRBV30	TRBJ1-2	CAWSVVVAGGGYTF
14	TRBV2	TRBJ2-7	CASSVKVSRGEQYF
16	TRBV5-6	TRBJ2-2	CASSLGGTPSTGELFF
14	TRBV9	TRBJ2-1	CASSVYTSPNEQFF
18	TRBV4-2	TRBJ2-2	CASSQDRGLRRGSGELFF
15	TRBV2	TRBJ2-3	CASSESSTGTDTQYF
14	TRBV30	TRBJ1-2	CAWSGPTANYGYTF
19	TRBV5-1	TRBJ1-2	CASSQEGVVRTGGNYGYTF
17	TRBV21-1	TRBJ1-5	CASSGPGQRNLNQPQHF
13	TRBV7-9	TRBJ1-1	CASSPPPSLEAFF
14	TRBV5-4	TRBJ1-2	CASREQGSNYGYTF
15	TRBV2	-	CASSGGGPLSGEQYF
16	TRBV10-1	TRBJ2-5	CASSSSGSGEVETQYF
18	TRBV7-2	TRBJ2-1	CASSRGRLAGSLTDEQFF
14	TRBV5-4	TRBJ1-5	CASSLQGSNQPQHF
16	TRBV5-4	TRBJ2-1	CASSLVGGLAGNEQFF
13	TRBV29-1	TRBJ2-3	CSVDPGETDTQYF
17	TRBV7-9	TRBJ2-5	CASSLAGLRVSGETQYF
15	TRBV13	TRBJ1-1	CASSLRQGMNTEAFF
14	TRBV13	TRBJ2-5	CASSLGGAWETQYF
13	TRBV19	TRBJ1-5	CASGRQLNQPQHF
14	TRBV7-3	TRBJ2-3	CASAQQPSTDTQYF
15	TRBV9	TRBJ1-2	CASSVGEGTNYGYTF
15	TRBV19	TRBJ2-1	CARGLAGGQSNEQFF
14	TRBV27	TRBJ1-5	CASSLWQGDQPQHF